This T cell receptor (beta chain) was recorded in a study of shared clonotypes between healthy human individuals. Study context: Samples came from a couple of female and three male donors aged 18 to 49.

With respect to this clone: Other nucleotide sequences in the sample specify the same CDR3.

Germline lookup yields CDR1 SGHRS and CDR2 YFSETQ. The CDR3 runs to 13 residues. V was clipped by 5 bases and J by 4 bases, with 9 bases between them. Sequenced by immunoSEQ multiplex PCR; TCRdb stores in-frame clones only, minus some. The table shows millions of clones, with over 85% occurring only once. Donors, healthy HIV-negative adults, lacked recent acute infections or vaccinations. The sequencing sample was made of naive CD4+ T cells from PBMCs. Specified subset: CD45RA+ positively selected. The J gene is TRBJ1-4, the V gene TRBV5-1; maybe TRBD1 (5 bases). The clonotype originates from a man aged 18 to 30 in good health. Some clones in this sample may be carry-over from other donors' samples. CDR3 in amino acids: CASRRGDNEKLFF. CDR3 bases: TGCGCCAGCAGACGAGGGGATAATGAAAAACTGTTTTTT.